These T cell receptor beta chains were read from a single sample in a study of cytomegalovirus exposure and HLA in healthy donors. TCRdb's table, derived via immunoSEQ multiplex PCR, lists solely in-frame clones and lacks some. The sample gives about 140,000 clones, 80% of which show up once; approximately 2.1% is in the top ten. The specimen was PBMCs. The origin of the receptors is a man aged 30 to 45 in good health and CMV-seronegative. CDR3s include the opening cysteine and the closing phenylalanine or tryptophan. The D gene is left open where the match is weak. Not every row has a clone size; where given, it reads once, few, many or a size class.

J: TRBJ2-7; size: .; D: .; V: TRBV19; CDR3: CASSPIAISYEQYF; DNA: TGTGCCAGTAGTCCGATAGCGATCTCCTACGAGCAGTACTTC
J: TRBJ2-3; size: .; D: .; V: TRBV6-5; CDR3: CASSPNSDTQYF; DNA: TGTGCCAGCAGTCCAAACTCAGATACGCAGTATTTT
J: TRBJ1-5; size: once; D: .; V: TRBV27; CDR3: CASSLTVRGPQHF; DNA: TGTGCCAGCAGTTTAACGGTCAGGGGGCCCCAGCATTTT
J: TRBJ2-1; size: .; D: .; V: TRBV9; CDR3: CASSVSTTGPGYEQFF; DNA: TGTGCCAGCAGCGTATCTACTACAGGTCCCGGATATGAGCAGTTCTTC
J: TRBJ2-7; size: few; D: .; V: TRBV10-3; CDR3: CAIRDTSYEQYF; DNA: TGTGCCATCAGGGACACCTCCTACGAGCAGTACTTC
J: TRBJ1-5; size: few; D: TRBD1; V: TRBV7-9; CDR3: CASSPQGAGNQPQHF; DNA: TGTGCCAGCAGCCCACAGGGGGCCGGCAATCAGCCCCAGCATTTT
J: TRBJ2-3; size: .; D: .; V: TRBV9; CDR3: CASSSDRTNTDTQYF; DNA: TGTGCCAGCAGTTCCGACAGAACAAACACAGATACGCAGTATTTT
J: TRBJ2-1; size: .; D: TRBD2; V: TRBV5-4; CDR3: CASSPTSGWGGEQFF; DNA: TGTGCCAGCAGCCCTACTAGCGGGTGGGGGGGTGAGCAGTTCTTC
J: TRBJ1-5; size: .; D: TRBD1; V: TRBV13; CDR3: CASSLGRGQVSNQPQHF; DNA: TGTGCCAGCAGCTTAGGCCGGGGACAGGTTAGCAATCAGCCCCAGCATTTT
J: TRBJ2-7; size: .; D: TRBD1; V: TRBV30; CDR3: CAWRRKTGATYEQYF; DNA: TGTGCCTGGAGACGAAAAACAGGGGCCACCTACGAGCAGTACTTC
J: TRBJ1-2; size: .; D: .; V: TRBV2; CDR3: CASSAPGYYGYTF; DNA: TGTGCCAGCAGTGCACCCGGGTACTATGGCTACACCTTC
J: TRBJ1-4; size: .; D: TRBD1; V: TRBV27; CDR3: CASSSRDRVYEKLFF; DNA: TGTGCCAGCAGTTCCCGGGACAGGGTTTATGAAAAACTGTTTTTT
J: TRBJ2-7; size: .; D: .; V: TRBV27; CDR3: CASSLSNRWGEQYF; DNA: TGTGCCAGCAGTTTATCTAACAGGTGGGGCGAGCAGTACTTC
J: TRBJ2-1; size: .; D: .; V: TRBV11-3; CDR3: CASSSDSAYNEQFF; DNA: TGTGCCAGCAGTTCGGACTCGGCGTACAATGAGCAGTTCTTC
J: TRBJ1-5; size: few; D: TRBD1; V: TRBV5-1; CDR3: CASSPGQALGPQHF; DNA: TGCGCCAGCAGCCCTGGACAGGCCCTCGGGCCCCAGCATTTT
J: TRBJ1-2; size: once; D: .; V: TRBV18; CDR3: CASSPTDSAYGYTF; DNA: TGTGCCAGCTCACCGACGGACAGCGCCTATGGCTACACCTTC
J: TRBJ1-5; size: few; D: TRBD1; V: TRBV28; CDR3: CASTFSQGLGSHDQPQHF; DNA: TGTGCCAGCACCTTTTCACAGGGGTTGGGTAGCCACGATCAGCCCCAGCATTTT
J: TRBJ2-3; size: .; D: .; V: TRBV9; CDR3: CASSVAERASGTQYF; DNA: TGTGCCAGCAGCGTAGCGGAGCGGGCCTCAGGTACGCAGTATTTT
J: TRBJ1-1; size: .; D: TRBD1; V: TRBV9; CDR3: CASSAEGAGTEAFF; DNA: TGTGCCAGCAGCGCCGAGGGGGCCGGGACTGAAGCTTTCTTT
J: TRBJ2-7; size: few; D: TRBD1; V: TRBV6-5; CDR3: CASREPGGSSYEQYF; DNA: TGTGCCAGCAGGGAACCAGGGGGCAGCTCCTACGAGCAGTACTTC
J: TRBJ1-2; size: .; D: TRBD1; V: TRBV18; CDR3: CASSPTGQGQYGYTF; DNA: TGTGCCAGCTCACCAACGGGACAGGGGCAATATGGCTACACCTTC
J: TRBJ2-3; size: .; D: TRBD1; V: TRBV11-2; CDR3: CASSLLQGMSDTQYF; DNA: TGTGCCAGCAGCTTGCTACAGGGGATGTCAGATACGCAGTATTTT
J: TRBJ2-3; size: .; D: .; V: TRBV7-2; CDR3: CASAGGLTADTQYF; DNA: TGTGCCAGCGCAGGGGGGCTAACGGCAGATACGCAGTATTTT
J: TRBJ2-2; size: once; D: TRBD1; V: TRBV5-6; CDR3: CASSPQGASTGELFF; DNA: TGTGCCAGCAGCCCACAGGGGGCGAGCACCGGGGAGCTGTTTTTT
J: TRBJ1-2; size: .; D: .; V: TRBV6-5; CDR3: CASSDDRANYGYTF; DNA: TGTGCCAGCAGTGATGACAGAGCTAACTATGGCTACACCTTC
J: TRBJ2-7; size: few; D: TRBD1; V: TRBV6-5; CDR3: CASSYSGQGGYEQYF; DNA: TGTGCCAGCAGTTACTCAGGACAGGGTGGGTACGAGCAGTACTTC
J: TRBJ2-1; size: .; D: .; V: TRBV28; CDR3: CASSLSSYNEQFF; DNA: TGTGCCAGCAGCCTGAGCTCCTACAATGAGCAGTTCTTC
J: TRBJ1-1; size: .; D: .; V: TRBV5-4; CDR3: CASSLGGANTEAFF; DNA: TGTGCCAGCAGCTTAGGAGGGGCGAACACTGAAGCTTTCTTT
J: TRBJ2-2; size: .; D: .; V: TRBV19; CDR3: CASGQAGTGELFF; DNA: TGTGCCAGTGGGCAGGCGGGCACCGGGGAGCTGTTTTTT
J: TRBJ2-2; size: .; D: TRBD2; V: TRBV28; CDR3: CASSSAGEGGELFF; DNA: TGTGCCAGCAGTTCCGCGGGGGAGGGCGGGGAGCTGTTTTTT
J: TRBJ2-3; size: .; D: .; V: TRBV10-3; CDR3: CATLGQGGRNTQYF; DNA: TGTGCCACCCTGGGGCAGGGGGGCCGAAATACGCAGTATTTT
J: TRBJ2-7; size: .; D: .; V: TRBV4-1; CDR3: CASSQVAGTYEQYF; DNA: TGCGCCAGCAGCCAAGTCGCAGGAACCTACGAGCAGTACTTC
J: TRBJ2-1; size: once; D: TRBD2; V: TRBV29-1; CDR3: CSVEDPASGSYNEQFF; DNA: TGCAGCGTTGAAGATCCCGCTAGCGGCTCCTACAATGAGCAGTTCTTC
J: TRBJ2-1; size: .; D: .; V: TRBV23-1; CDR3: CASSQSRRDGGSYNEQFF; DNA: TGCGCCAGCAGTCAATCTCGGCGGGACGGGGGCTCCTACAATGAGCAGTTCTTC
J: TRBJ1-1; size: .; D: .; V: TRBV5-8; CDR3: CASSFAGNTEAFF; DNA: TGTGCCAGCAGCTTTGCCGGGAACACTGAAGCTTTCTTT
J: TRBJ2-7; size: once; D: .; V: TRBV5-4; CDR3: CASSFRGRATYEQYF; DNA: TGTGCCAGCAGCTTCAGAGGGAGAGCCACCTACGAGCAGTACTTC
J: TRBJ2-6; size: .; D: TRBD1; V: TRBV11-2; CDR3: CASSLVGQAVLTF; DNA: TGTGCCAGCAGCTTAGTGGGACAGGCCGTCCTGACTTTC
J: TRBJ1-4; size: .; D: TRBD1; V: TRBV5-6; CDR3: CASSSTGVHNEKLFF; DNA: TGTGCCAGCAGCTCGACAGGGGTACATAATGAAAAACTGTTTTTT
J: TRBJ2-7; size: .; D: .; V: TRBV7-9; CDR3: CASSLAKDRPSNVEEQYF; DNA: TGTGCCAGCAGCTTAGCGAAAGACAGACCATCGAACGTCGAGGAGCAGTACTTC
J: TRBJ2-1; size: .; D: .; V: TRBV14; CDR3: CASSQDSSYSSDEQFF; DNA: TGTGCCAGCAGCCAAGATTCGAGCTACAGTTCCGATGAGCAGTTCTTC
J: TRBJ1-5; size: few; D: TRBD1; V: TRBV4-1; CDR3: CASSQAPQGTNQPQHF; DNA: TGCGCCAGCAGCCAAGCACCACAGGGGACTAATCAGCCCCAGCATTTT
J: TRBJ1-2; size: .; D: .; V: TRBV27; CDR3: CASSLYGGGSYGYTF; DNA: TGTGCCAGCAGTCTCTATGGGGGGGGCAGCTATGGCTACACCTTC
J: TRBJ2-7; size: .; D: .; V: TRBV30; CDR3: CAWRVPSAYEQYF; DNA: TGTGCCTGGAGGGTACCCAGTGCCTACGAGCAGTACTTC
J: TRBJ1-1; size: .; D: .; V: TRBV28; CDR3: CASSMGGENTEAFF; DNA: TGTGCCAGCAGTATGGGAGGGGAAAACACTGAAGCTTTCTTT
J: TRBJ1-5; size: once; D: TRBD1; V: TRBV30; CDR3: CAWSRTGGAWSSNQPQHF; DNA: TGTGCCTGGTCCCGGACAGGGGGCGCCTGGTCCAGCAATCAGCCCCAGCATTTT
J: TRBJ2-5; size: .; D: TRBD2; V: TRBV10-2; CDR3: CASSESMTSGNQETQYF; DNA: TGCGCCAGCAGTGAGTCGATGACTAGCGGAAACCAAGAGACCCAGTACTTC
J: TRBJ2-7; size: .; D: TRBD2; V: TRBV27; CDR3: CASSLRGTYEQYF; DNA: TGTGCCAGCTCATTGCGGGGGACCTACGAGCAGTACTTC
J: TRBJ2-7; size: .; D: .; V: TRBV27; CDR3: CASSAGFISYEQYF; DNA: TGTGCCAGCAGTGCGGGGTTTATCTCCTACGAGCAGTACTTC
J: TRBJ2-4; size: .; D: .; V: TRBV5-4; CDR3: CASSREGGGAKNIQYF; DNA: TGTGCCAGCAGCCGGGAAGGGGGGGGAGCCAAAAACATTCAGTACTTC
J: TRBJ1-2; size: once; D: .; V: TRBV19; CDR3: CASSRAGGNYGYTF; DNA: TGTGCCAGTAGTCGAGCCGGGGGGAACTATGGCTACACCTTC
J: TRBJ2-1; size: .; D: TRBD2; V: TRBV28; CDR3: CASSRTSGGSYNEQFF; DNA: TGTGCCAGCAGCAGGACTAGCGGGGGGTCCTACAATGAGCAGTTCTTC
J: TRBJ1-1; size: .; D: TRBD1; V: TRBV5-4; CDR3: CASSPRQGATEAFF; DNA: TGTGCCAGCAGCCCTCGACAGGGGGCCACTGAAGCTTTCTTT
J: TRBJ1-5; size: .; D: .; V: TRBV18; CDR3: CASSSGRDSNQPQHF; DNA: TGTGCCAGCTCTTCCGGACGGGATTCTAATCAGCCCCAGCATTTT
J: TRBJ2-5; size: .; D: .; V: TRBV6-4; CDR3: CASSQGGGETQYF; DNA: TGTGCCAGCAGTCAGGGAGGTGGAGAGACCCAGTACTTC